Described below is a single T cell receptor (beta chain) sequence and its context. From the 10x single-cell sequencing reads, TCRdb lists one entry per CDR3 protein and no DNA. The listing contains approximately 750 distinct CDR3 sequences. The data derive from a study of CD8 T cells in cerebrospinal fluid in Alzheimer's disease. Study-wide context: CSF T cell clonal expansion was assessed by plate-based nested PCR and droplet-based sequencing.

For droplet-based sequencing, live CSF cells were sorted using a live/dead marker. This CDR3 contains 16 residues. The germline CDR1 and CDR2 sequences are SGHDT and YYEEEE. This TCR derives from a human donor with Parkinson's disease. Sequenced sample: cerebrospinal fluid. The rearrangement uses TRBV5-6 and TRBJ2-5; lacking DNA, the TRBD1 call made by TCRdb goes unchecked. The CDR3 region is CASSLVGGWYQETQYF.